This entry describes one TCR beta chain. Seattle's cohort entered during active infection and was followed longitudinally. TCRdb's table, derived via immunoSEQ multiplex PCR, lists solely in-frame clones and lacks some. The table includes approximately 250,000 clones, 92% detected once. This CDR3 contains 18 residues. J gave up 5 bases and V 5 bases, and 13 bases lay outside the gene matches. Germline V gene data show CDR1 as SNHLY and CDR2 as FYNNEI. This specimen comes from a study of blood T cell repertoires in COVID-19. Study background: Samples representing acute and convalescent COVID-19 were sourced from the United States, Italy and Spain.

J is TRBJ1-6 and V is TRBV2, with 9 bases matching TRBD1. This TCR came from a man younger than 45 with COVID-19, enrolled during active disease. Sequencing was performed on peripheral blood. The CDR3 region has the DNA TGTGCCAGCAGTACCCGGACAGGGGAGGCTTATGATAATTCACCCCTCCACTTT. Its translation: CASSTRTGEAYDNSPLHF.